This T cell receptor (beta chain) was sequenced during a study of blood T cell repertoires in COVID-19. Across the study: COVID-19 samples collected from the United States, Italy and Spain covered acute and convalescent phases. Nucleic acid was either cDNA or gDNA, and it came from T cells, B-cell-depleted T cells, or PBMCs.

In the source study's methods: How many nucleated cells were present was estimated from reference gene primer amplification. Sequenced by immunoSEQ multiplex PCR; TCRdb stores in-frame clones only, minus some. V and J calls and clone size are as listed in that table; D and trimming were resolved from the DNA. The profile shows approximately 230,000 clones, about 86% of them singletons. The germline gives CDR1 MNHEY, CDR2 SVGEGT. This CDR3 has 14 residues. The V and J ends lost 5 bases and 1 base respectively, with 10 bases between them. The chain links TRBV6-2 or TRBV6-3 to TRBJ2-3; D gene ambiguous. Sequencing used peripheral blood. The sequence derives from a man of 80 years or more with acute or convalescent COVID-19. CDR3 coding DNA: TGTGCCAGCAGTCCGATGGCGGGCACAGATACGCAGTATTTT. It is translated as CASSPMAGTDTQYF.